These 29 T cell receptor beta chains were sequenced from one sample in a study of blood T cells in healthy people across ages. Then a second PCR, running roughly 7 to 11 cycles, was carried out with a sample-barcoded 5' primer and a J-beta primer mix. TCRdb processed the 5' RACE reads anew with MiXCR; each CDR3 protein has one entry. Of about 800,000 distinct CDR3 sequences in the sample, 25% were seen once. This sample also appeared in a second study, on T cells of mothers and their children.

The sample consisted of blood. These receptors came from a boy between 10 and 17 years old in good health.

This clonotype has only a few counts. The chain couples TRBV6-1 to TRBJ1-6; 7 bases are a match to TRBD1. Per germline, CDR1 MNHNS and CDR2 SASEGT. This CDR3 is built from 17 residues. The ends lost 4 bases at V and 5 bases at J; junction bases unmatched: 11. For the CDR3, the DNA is TGTGCCAGCAGTGGGAATCCGGGACAGAAAAATAATTCACCCCTCCACTTT. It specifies CASSGNPGQKNNSPLHF.

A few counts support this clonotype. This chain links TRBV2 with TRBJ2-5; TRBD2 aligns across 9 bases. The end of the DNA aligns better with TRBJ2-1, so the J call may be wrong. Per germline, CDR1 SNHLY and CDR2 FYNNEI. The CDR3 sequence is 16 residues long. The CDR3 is CASSGRLADVINEQFF. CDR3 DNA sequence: TGTGCCAGCAGTGGAAGACTAGCGGACGTTATCAATGAGCAGTTCTTC.

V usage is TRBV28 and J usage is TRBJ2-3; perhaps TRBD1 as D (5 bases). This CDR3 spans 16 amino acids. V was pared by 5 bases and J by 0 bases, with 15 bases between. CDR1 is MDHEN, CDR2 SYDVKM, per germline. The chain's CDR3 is CASSIPGSGSTDTQYF. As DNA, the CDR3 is TGTGCCAGCAGTATCCCGGGCTCAGGGAGCACAGATACGCAGTATTTT.

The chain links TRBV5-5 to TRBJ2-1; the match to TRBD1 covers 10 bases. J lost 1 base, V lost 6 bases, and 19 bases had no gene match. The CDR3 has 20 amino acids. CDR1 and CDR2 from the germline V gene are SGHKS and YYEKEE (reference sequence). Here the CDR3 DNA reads TGTGCCAGCACCCCGCTCTCGGGGACAGGGGTTTATGGGTCCTACAATGAGCAGTTCTTC. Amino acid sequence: CASTPLSGTGVYGSYNEQFF.

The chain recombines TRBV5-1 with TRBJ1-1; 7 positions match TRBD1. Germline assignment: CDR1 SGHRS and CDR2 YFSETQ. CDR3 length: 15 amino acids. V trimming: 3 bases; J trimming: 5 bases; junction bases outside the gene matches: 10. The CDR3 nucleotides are TGCGCCAGCAGCTCCTCGACAGGGACGAGGACTGAAGCTTTCTTT. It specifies CASSSSTGTRTEAFF.

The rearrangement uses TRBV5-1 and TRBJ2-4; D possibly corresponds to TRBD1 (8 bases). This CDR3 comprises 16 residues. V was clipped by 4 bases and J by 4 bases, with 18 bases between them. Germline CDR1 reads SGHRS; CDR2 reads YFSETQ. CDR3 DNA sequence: TGCGCCAGCAGCGGGTCAGCGGGACAGGCTAAAAACATTCAGTACTTC. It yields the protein CASSGSAGQAKNIQYF.

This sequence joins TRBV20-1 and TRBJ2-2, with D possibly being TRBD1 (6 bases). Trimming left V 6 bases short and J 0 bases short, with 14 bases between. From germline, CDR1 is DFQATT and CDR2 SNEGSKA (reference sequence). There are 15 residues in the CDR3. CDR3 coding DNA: TGCAGTGCCCCCTTTGAGGGGGCGAACACCGGGGAGCTGTTTTTT. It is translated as CSAPFEGANTGELFF.

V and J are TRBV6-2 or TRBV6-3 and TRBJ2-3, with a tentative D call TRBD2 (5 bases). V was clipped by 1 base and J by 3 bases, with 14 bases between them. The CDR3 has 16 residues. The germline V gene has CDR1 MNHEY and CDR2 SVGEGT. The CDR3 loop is CASSYFPQRSTDTQYF. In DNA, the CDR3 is TGTGCCAGCAGTTACTTCCCCCAGCGGAGTACAGATACGCAGTATTTT.

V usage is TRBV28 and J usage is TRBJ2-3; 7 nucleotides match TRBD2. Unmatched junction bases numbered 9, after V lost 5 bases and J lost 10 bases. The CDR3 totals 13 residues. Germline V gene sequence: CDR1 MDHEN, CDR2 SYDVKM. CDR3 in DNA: TGTGCCAGCAGTCCCACTAGCGAGGGTTCGCAGTATTTT. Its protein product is CASSPTSEGSQYF.

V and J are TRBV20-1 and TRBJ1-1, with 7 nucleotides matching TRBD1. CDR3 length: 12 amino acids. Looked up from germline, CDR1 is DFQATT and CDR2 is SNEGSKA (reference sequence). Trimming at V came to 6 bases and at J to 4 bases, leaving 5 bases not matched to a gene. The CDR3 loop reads CSAADRPTEAFF. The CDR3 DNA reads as TGCAGTGCCGCGGACAGGCCCACTGAAGCTTTCTTT.

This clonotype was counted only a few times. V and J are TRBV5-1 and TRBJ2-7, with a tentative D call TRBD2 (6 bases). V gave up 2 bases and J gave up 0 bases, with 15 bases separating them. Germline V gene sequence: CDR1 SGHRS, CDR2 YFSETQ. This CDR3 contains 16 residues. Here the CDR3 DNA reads TGCGCCAGCAGCTTCTCGGTAGCGGTCAGCTCCTACGAGCAGTACTTC. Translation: CASSFSVAVSSYEQYF. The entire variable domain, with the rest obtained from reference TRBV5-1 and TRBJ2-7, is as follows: KAGVTQTPRYLIKTRGQQVTLSCSPISGHRSVSWYQQTPGQGLQFLFEYFSETQRNKGNFPGRFSGRQFSNSRSEMNVSTLELGDSALYLCASSFSVAVSSYEQYFGPGTRLTVT.

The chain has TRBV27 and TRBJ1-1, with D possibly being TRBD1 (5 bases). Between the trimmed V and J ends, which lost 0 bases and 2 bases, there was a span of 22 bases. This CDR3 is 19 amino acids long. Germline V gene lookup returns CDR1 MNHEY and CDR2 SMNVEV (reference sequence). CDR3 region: CASSLSGVGTVLKNTEAFF. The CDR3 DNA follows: TGTGCCAGCAGTTTATCGGGGGTTGGGACGGTGCTTAAAAACACTGAAGCTTTCTTT.

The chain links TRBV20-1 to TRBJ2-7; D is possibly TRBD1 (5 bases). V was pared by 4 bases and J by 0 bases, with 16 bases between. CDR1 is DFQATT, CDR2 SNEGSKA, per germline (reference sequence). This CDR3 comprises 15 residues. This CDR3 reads CSATHDRLNSYEQYF. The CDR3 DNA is TGCAGTGCTACTCACGACAGATTGAACTCCTACGAGCAGTACTTC.

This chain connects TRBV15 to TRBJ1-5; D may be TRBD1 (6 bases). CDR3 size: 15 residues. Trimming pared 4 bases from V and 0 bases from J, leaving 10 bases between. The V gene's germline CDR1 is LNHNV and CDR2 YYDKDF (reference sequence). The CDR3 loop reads CATSKPGASNQPQHF. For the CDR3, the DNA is TGTGCCACCAGCAAACCGGGGGCTAGCAATCAGCCCCAGCATTTT.

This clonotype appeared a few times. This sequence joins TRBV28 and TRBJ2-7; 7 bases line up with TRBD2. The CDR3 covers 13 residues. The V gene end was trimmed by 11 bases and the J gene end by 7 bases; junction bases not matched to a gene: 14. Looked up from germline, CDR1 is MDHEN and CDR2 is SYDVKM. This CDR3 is CAASRGRAREQYF. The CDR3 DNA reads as TGTGCCGCGAGTCGGGGGAGGGCCCGGGAGCAGTACTTC.

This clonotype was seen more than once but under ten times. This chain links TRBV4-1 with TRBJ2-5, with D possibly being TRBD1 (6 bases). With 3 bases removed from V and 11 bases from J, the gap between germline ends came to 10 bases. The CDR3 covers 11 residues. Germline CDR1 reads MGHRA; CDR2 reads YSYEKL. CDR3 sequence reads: CASSHRQEQYF. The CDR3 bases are TGCGCCAGCAGCCATCGACAGGAGCAGTACTTC.

The CDR3 here is CASSLVRVGYTF. CDR3 bases: TGTGCCAGCAGCTTAGTCCGGGTTGGCTACACCTTC. This chain uses TRBV7-2 with TRBJ1-2; D unresolved. This CDR3 comprises 12 residues. Germline CDR1 and CDR2: SGHTA and FQGNSA. The germline V and J ends were trimmed by 1 base and 7 bases, with 7 bases remaining between them.

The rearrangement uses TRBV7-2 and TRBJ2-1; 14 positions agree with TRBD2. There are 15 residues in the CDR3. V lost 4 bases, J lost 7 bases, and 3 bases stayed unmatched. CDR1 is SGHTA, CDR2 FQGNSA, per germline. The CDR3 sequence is CASSSTSGGANEQFF. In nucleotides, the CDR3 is TGTGCCAGCAGCTCGACTAGCGGGGGGGCGAATGAGCAGTTCTTC.

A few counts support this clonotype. CDR3 DNA: TGCGCCAGCAGCCCAGAGACAGGGAGAAAGACCCAGTACTTC. The encoded protein is CASSPETGRKTQYF. The chain employs TRBV5-1 and TRBJ2-5, with 7 bases lining up with TRBD1. The length of the CDR3 is 14 residues. Unmatched junction bases numbered 9, after V lost 4 bases and J lost 6 bases. The germline gives CDR1 SGHRS, CDR2 YFSETQ.

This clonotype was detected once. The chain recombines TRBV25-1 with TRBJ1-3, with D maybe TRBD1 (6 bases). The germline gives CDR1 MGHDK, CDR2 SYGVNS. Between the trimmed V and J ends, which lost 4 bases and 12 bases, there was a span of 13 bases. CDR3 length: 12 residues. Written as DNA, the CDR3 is TGTGCCAGCAGTGGAACAGGGTTCATCATATATTTT. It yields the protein CASSGTGFIIYF. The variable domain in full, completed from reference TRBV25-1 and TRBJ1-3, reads EADIYQTPRYLVIGTGKKITLECSQTMGHDKMYWYQQDPGMELHLIHYSYGVNSTEKGDLSSESTVSRIRTEHFPLTLESARPSHTSQYLCASSGTGFIIYFGEGSWLTVV.

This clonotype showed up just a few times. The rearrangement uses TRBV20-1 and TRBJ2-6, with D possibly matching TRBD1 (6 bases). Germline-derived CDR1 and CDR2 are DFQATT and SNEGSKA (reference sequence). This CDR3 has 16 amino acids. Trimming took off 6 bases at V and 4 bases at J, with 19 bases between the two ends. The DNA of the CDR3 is TGCAGTGCGGAGGTCCAGGGGAGACAGGGGGCCAACGTCCTGACTTTC. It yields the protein CSAEVQGRQGANVLTF.

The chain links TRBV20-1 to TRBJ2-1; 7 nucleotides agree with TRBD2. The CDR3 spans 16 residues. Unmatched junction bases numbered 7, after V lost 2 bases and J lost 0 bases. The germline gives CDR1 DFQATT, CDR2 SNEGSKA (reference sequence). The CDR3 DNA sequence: TGCAGTGCTAGACAACTAGCGTCAAGCTCCTACAATGAGCAGTTCTTC. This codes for CSARQLASSSYNEQFF.

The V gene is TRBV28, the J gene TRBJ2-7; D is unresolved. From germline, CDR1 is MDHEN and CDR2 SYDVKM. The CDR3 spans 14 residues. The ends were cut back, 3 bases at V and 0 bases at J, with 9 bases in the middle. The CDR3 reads CASSFFRSSYEQYF. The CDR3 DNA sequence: TGTGCCAGCAGTTTTTTCAGATCCTCCTACGAGCAGTACTTC.

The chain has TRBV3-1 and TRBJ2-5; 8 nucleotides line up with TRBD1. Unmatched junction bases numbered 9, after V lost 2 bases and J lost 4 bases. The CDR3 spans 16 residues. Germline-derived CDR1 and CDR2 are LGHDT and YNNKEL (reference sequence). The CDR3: CASSQKSGQVGETQYF. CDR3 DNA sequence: TGTGCCAGCAGCCAAAAATCGGGACAGGTTGGAGAGACCCAGTACTTC.

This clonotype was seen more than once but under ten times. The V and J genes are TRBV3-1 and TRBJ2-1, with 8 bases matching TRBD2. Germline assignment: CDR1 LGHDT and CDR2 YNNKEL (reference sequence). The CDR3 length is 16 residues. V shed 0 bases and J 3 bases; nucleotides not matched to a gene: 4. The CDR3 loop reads CASSQEGLALYNEQFF. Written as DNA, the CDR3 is TGTGCCAGCAGCCAAGAAGGACTAGCACTCTACAATGAGCAGTTCTTC.

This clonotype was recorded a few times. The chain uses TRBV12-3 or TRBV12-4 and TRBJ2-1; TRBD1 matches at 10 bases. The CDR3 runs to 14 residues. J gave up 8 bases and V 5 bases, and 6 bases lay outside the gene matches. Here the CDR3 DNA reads TGTGCCAGCAGTACACAGGACAGGGGGGATGAGCAGTTCTTC. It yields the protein CASSTQDRGDEQFF.

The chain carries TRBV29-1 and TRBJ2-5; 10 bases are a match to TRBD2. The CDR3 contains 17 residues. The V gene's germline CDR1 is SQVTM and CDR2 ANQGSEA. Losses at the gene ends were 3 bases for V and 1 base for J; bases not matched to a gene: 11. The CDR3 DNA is TGCAGCGTTGAGTTACTAGCGGGGCCGGAGTTCCAAGAGACCCAGTACTTC. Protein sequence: CSVELLAGPEFQETQYF.

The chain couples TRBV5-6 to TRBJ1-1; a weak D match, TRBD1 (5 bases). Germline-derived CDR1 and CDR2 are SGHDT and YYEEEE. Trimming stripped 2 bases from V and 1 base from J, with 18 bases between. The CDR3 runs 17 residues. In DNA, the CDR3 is TGTGCCAGCAGCTTAATAGAGGGACCCTCTAGGAACACTGAAGCTTTCTTT. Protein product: CASSLIEGPSRNTEAFF. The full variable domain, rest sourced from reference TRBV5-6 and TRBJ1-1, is DAGVTQSPTHLIKTRGQQVTLRCSPKSGHDTVSWYQQALGQGPQFIFQYYEEEERQRGNFPDRFSGHQFPNYSSELNVNALLLGDSALYLCASSLIEGPSRNTEAFFGQGTRLTVV.

The CDR3 region has the DNA TGTGCCAGCAGCTTAGCGGGAGTTAAGTCGAATGAGCAGTTCTTC. It codes for CASSLAGVKSNEQFF. The chain joins TRBV7-9 to TRBJ2-1, with D possibly being TRBD2 (5 bases). CDR3 length: 15 amino acids. Germline V lookup: CDR1 SEHNR, CDR2 FQNEAQ (reference sequence). V was clipped by 0 bases and J by 7 bases, with 13 bases between them.